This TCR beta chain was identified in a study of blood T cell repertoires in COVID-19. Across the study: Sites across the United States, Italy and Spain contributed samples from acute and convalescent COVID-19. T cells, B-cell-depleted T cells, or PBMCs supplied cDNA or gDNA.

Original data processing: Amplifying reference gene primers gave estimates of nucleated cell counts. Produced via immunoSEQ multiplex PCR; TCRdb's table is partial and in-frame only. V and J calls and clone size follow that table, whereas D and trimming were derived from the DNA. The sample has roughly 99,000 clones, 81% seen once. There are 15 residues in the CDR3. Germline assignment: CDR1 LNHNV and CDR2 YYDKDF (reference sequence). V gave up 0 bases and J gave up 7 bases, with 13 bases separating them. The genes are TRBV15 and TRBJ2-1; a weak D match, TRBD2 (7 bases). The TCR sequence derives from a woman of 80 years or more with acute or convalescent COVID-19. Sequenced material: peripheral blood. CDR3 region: CATSRDRGGGNEQFF. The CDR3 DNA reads TGTGCCACCAGCAGAGATAGGGGGGGCGGGAATGAGCAGTTCTTC.